This T cell receptor (beta chain) was sequenced during a study of shared clonotypes between healthy human individuals. The CDR3 is 13 residues long. CDR1 and CDR2 from the germline V gene are GTSNPN and SVGIG (reference sequence). The V gene end was trimmed by 2 bases and the J gene end by 7 bases; junction bases not matched to a gene: 4. Here immunoSEQ multiplex PCR was the method, and the copy in TCRdb shows in-frame clones only, minus some. The sample has around 620,000 clones, approximately 95% seen once. Naive CD8 populations comprised CD45RO-negative cells positively selected for CCR7, excluding terminally differentiated effector memory CD45RA+ cells.

The sequence came from a woman in her 30s in good health. This chain joins TRBV30 and TRBJ1-4; 7 bases match TRBD1. Sequences were obtained from naive CD8+ T cells sorted from blood. As DNA, the CDR3 is TGTGCCTGGAGTCAGGGGGGTGGTGAAAAACTGTTTTTT. Protein: CAWSQGGGEKLFF.